Presented here are 9 T cell receptor beta chains from one specimen sequenced in a study of blood T cell repertoires in COVID-19. Repertoires were generated with immunoSEQ multiplex PCR, while TCRdb's copy carries only in-frame clones and drops some. In the table there are more than 110,000 clones, 76% of which are singletons. Sequencing was done on a sample of peripheral blood. These receptors were collected from a woman older than 75 with active or convalescent COVID-19.

This chain joins TRBV11-2 and TRBJ2-3; TRBD2 matches 8 bases. Germline-derived CDR1 and CDR2 are SGHAT and FQNNGV. The J segment lost 4 bases and the V segment lost 0 bases, leaving 12 bases of the junction unmatched. The CDR3 has 18 residues. CDR3 DNA: TGTGCCAGCAGCTTAGAGGGCTCCGGGGGGGCCAGGGCAGATACGCAGTATTTT. It encodes CASSLEGSGGARADTQYF.

This chain joins TRBV19 and TRBJ1-2, with D perhaps TRBD1 (6 bases). Germline CDR1 LNHDA, CDR2 SQIVND (reference sequence). The CDR3 loop spans 14 amino acids. V was pared by 6 bases and J by 7 bases, with 18 bases between. The CDR3 DNA reads as TGTGCCAGTAGCGTCGGACAGATAGGTATTGGCTACACCTTC. This sequence encodes CASSVGQIGIGYTF.

J is TRBJ2-6 and V is TRBV6-4, with no clear D. Looked up from germline, CDR1 is MRHNA and CDR2 is SNTAGT. V lost 5 bases and J lost 1, with 6 bases in between. The CDR3 consists of 14 residues. CDR3 coding DNA: TGTGCCAGCAGTTTAGAATCTGGGGCCAACGTCCTGACTTTC. It is translated as CASSLESGANVLTF.

The rearrangement joins TRBV5-1 to TRBJ1-1; a weak D match, TRBD1 (5 bases). This CDR3 has 14 residues. V dropped 2 bases and J dropped 2 bases, with 10 bases sitting between them. CDR1 is SGHRS, CDR2 YFSETQ, per germline. The CDR3 DNA is TGCGCCAGCAGCTTTGCGGGGCCCAACACTGAAGCTTTCTTT. It yields the protein CASSFAGPNTEAFF. Looking up the rest from reference TRBV5-1 and TRBJ1-1 gives the full variable domain: KAGVTQTPRYLIKTRGQQVTLSCSPISGHRSVSWYQQTPGQGLQFLFEYFSETQRNKGNFPGRFSGRQFSNSRSEMNVSTLELGDSALYLCASSFAGPNTEAFFGQGTRLTVV.

The chain recombines TRBV7-8 with TRBJ2-3; 14 positions agree with TRBD2. Germline CDR1 and CDR2: SGHVS and FQNEAQ. The CDR3 loop spans 16 amino acids. The J segment lost 1 base and the V segment lost 4 bases, leaving 1 base of the junction unmatched. The DNA of the CDR3 is TGTGCCAGCAGCTCGGGACTAGCGGGGGGCACAGATACGCAGTATTTT. Translation gives CASSSGLAGGTDTQYF.

This chain links TRBV29-1 with TRBJ1-2; 8 bases align to TRBD1. J was trimmed by 4 bases and V by 7 bases; bases with no gene match: 5. The CDR3 consists of 12 residues. Looked up from germline, CDR1 is SQVTM and CDR2 is ANQGSEA. CDR3 loop: CSAVDRGYGYTF. The DNA of the CDR3 is TGCAGCGCGGTAGACAGGGGCTATGGCTACACCTTC.

This chain joins TRBV2 and TRBJ2-2; TRBD2 is a possible D gene (5 bases). V lost 8 bases and J 1 base, leaving 8 bases between the germline ends. CDR3 size: 13 residues. CDR1 is SNHLY, CDR2 FYNNEI, per germline. The CDR3, as DNA: TGTGCCAGCGTCCGGGGGAACACCGGGGAGCTGTTTTTT. As protein: CASVRGNTGELFF.

This rearrangement joins TRBV30 to TRBJ1-1; D unresolved. Trimming pared 6 bases from V and 8 bases from J, leaving 7 bases between. Germline CDR1 is GTSNPN and CDR2 is SVGIG (reference sequence). This CDR3 spans 9 amino acids. CDR3 residues: CACGGEAFF. Written as DNA, the CDR3 is TGTGCCTGCGGCGGAGAAGCTTTCTTT.

The DNA of the CDR3 is TGTGCCAGCAGTAGTCCTGGGGGAGGACTACAAGATACGCAGTATTTT. It yields the protein CASSSPGGGLQDTQYF. The chain joins TRBV28 to TRBJ2-3; a possible D gene is TRBD2 (6 bases). Germline CDR1 is MDHEN and CDR2 is SYDVKM. This CDR3 has 16 residues. Trimming removed 5 bases at V and 5 bases at J, with 20 bases between.